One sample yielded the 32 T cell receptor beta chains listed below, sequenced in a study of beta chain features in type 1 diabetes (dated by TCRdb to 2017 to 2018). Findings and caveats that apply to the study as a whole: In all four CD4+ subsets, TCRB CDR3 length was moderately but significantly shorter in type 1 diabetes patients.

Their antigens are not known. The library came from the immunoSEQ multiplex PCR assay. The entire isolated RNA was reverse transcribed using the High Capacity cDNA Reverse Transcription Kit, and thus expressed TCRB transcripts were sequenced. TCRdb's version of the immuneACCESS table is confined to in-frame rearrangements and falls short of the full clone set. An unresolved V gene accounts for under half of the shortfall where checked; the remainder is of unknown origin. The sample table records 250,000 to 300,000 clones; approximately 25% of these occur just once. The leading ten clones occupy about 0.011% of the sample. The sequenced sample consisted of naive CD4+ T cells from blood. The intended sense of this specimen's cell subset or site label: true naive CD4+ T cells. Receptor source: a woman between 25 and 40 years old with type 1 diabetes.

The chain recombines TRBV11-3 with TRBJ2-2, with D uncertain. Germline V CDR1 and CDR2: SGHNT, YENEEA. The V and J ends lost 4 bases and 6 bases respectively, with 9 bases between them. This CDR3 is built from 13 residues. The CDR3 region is CASSSFGSGELFF. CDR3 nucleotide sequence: TGTGCCAGCAGCTCGTTCGGTTCCGGGGAGCTGTTTTTT.

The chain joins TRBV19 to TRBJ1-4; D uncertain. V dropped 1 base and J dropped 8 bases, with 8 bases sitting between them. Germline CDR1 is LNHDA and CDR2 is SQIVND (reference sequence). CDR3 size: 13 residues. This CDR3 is CASSIGSVEKLFF. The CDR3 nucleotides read TGTGCCAGTAGTATAGGCAGCGTAGAAAAACTGTTTTTT.

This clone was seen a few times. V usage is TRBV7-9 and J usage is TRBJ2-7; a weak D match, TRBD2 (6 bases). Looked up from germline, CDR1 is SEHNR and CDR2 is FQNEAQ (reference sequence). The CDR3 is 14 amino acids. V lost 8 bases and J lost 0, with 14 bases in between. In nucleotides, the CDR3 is TGTGCCAGCCAAGTGGCGGGGCTCTCCTACGAGCAGTACTTC. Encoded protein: CASQVAGLSYEQYF.

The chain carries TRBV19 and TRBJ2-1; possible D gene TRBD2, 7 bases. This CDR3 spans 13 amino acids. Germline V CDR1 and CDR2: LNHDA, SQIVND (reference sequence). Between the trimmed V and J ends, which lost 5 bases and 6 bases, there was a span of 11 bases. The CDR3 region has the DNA TGTGCCAGTAGTCACAGGGAGGGCAATGAGCAGTTCTTC. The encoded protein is CASSHREGNEQFF.

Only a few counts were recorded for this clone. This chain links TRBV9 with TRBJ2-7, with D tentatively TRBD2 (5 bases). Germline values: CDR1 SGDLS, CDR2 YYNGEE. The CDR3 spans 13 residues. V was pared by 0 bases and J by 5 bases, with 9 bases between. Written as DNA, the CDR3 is TGTGCCAGCAGCGTAGGGAGGTTCGACGAGCAGTACTTC. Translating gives CASSVGRFDEQYF.

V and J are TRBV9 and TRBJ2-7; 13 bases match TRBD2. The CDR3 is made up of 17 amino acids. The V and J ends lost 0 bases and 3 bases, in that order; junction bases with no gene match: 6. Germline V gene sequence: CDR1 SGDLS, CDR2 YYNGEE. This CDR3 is CASSVAGGTSGVYEQYF. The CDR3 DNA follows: TGTGCCAGCAGCGTAGCGGGAGGGACTAGCGGGGTCTACGAGCAGTACTTC.

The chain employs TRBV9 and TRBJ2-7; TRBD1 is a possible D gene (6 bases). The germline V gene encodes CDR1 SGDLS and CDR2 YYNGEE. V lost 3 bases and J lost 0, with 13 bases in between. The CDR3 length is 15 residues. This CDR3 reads CASSEGDTTSYEQYF. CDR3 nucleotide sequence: TGTGCCAGCAGCGAGGGGGACACGACCTCCTACGAGCAGTACTTC. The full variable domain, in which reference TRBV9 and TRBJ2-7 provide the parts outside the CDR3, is DSGVTQTPKHLITATGQRVTLRCSPRSGDLSVYWYQQSLDQGLQFLIQYYNGEERAKGNILERFSAQQFPDLHSELNLSSLELGDSALYFCASSEGDTTSYEQYFGPGTRLTVT.

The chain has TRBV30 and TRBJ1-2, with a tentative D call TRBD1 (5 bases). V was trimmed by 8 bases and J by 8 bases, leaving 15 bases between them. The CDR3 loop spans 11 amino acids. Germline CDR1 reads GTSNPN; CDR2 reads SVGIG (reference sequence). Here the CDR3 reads CAGSGIRGYTF. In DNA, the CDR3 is TGTGCCGGGTCAGGGATCCGGGGCTACACCTTC.

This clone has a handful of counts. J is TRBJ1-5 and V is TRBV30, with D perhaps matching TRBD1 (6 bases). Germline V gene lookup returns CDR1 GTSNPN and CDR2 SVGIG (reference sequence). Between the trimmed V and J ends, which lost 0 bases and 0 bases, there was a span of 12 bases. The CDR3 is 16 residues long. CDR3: CAWSVLGTPSNQPQHF. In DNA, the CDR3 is TGTGCCTGGAGTGTTTTAGGGACACCTAGCAATCAGCCCCAGCATTTT.

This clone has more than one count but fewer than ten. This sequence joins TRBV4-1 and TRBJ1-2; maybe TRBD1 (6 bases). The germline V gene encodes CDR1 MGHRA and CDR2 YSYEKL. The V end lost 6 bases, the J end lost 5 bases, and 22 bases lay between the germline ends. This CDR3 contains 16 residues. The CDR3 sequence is CASRGTTGRGPYGYTF. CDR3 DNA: TGCGCCAGCAGGGGGACTACAGGGAGGGGTCCATATGGCTACACCTTC.

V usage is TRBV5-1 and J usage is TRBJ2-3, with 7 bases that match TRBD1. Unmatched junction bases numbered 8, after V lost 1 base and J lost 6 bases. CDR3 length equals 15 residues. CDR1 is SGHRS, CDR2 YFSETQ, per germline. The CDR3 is CASSLTGDMVDTQYF. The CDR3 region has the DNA TGCGCCAGCAGCTTGACAGGGGATATGGTTGATACGCAGTATTTT. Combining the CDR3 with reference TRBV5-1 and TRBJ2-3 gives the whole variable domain KAGVTQTPRYLIKTRGQQVTLSCSPISGHRSVSWYQQTPGQGLQFLFEYFSETQRNKGNFPGRFSGRQFSNSRSEMNVSTLELGDSALYLCASSLTGDMVDTQYFGPGTRLTVL.

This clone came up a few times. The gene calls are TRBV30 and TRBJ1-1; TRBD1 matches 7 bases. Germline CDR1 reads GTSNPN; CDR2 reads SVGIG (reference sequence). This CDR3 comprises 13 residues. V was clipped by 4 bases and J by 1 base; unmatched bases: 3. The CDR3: CAWIRTGNTEAFF. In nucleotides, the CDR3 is TGTGCCTGGATCCGGACAGGGAACACTGAAGCTTTCTTT.

CDR3 region: CASSRGLAGDEQFF. The CDR3, as DNA: TGTGCCAGCAGCCGCGGACTAGCGGGAGATGAGCAGTTCTTC. V is TRBV7-2 and J is TRBJ2-1; TRBD2 agrees at 13 bases. V was clipped by 5 bases and J by 8 bases; unmatched bases: 3. CDR1 is SGHTA and CDR2 is FQGNSA in the germline V gene. The CDR3 is 14 amino acids.

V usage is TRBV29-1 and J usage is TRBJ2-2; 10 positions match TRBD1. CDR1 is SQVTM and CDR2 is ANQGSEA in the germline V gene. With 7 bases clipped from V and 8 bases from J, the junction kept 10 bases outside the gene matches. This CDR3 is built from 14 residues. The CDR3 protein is CSARQGARPGELFF. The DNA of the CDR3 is TGCAGCGCCAGACAGGGGGCGCGTCCGGGGGAGCTGTTTTTT.

CDR3 loop: CSVVFSNTEAFF. CDR3 DNA: TGCAGCGTTGTTTTCTCGAACACTGAAGCTTTCTTT. The rearrangement joins TRBV29-1 to TRBJ1-1; no clear D gene. The ends were cut back, 4 bases at V and 1 base at J, with 7 bases in the middle. Germline V gene sequence: CDR1 SQVTM, CDR2 ANQGSEA. CDR3 length equals 12 residues.

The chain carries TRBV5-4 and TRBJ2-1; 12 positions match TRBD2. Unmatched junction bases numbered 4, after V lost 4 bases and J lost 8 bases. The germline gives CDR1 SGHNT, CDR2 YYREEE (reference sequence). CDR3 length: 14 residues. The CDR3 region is CASSPGLAGDEQFF. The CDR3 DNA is TGTGCCAGCAGCCCGGGACTAGCGGGTGATGAGCAGTTCTTC.

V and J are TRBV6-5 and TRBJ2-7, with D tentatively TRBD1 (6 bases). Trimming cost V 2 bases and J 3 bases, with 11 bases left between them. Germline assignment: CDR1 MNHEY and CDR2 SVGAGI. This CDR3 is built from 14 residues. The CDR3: CASSYQAGDYEQYF. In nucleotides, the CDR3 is TGTGCCAGCAGTTACCAGGCAGGGGACTACGAGCAGTACTTC.

The DNA for the CDR3 is TGTGCCAGCGTCATGAGAGGGGGCTTTGCTCAAGAGACCCAGTACTTC. Amino acid sequence: CASVMRGGFAQETQYF. This chain uses TRBV7-8 with TRBJ2-5, with TRBD1 matching over 7 bases. Trimming took 8 bases from V and 2 from J; bases not matched to a gene: 14. The CDR3 is 16 amino acids. CDR1 and CDR2 from the germline V gene are SGHVS and FQNEAQ. The full variable domain, with the rest looked up from reference TRBV7-8 and TRBJ2-5, is GAGVSQSPRYKVAKRGQDVALRCDPISGHVSLFWYQQALGQGPEFLTYFQNEAQLDKSGLPSDRFFAERPEGSVSTLKIQRTQQEDSAVYLCASVMRGGFAQETQYFGPGTRLLVL.

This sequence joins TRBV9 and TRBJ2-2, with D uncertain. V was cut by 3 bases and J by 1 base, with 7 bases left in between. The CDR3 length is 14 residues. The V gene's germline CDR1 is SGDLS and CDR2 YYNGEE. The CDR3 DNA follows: TGTGCCAGCAGCGCCGTCCTGAACACCGGGGAGCTGTTTTTT. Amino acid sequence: CASSAVLNTGELFF.

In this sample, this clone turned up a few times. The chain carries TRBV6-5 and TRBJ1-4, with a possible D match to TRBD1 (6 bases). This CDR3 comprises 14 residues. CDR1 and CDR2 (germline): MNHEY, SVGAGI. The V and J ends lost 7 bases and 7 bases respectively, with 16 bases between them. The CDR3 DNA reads TGTGCCAGCAACGAACAGGGTATCGGTGAAAAACTGTTTTTT. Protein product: CASNEQGIGEKLFF.

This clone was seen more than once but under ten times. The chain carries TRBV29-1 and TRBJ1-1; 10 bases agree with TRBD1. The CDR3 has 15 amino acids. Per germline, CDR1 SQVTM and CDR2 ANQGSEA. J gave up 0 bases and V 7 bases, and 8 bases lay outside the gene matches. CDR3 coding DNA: TGCAGCGCTGGACAGGGGGGGACTATGAACACTGAAGCTTTCTTT. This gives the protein CSAGQGGTMNTEAFF.

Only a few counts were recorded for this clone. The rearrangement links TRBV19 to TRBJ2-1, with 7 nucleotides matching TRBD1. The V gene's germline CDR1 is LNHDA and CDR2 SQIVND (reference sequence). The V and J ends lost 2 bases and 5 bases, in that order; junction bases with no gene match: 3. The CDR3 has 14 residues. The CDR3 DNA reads TGTGCCAGTAGTATAAGACAGGGTCACAATGAGCAGTTCTTC. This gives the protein CASSIRQGHNEQFF.

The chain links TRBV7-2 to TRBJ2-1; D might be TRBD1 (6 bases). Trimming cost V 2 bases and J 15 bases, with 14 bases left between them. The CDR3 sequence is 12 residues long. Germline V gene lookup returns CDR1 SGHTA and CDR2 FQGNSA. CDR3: CASSLYRDVMFF. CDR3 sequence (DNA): TGTGCCAGCAGCTTATACAGGGATGTGATGTTCTTC.

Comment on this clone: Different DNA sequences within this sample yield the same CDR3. CDR3 amino acids: CASSLGGGSSYEQYF. The CDR3, as DNA: TGTGCCAGCAGCTTAGGCGGAGGCAGCTCCTACGAGCAGTACTTC. V and J are TRBV7-2 and TRBJ2-7; weak D call: TRBD2 (5 bases). CDR1 and CDR2 from the germline V gene are SGHTA and FQGNSA. The length of the CDR3 is 15 residues. The V gene lost 1 base and the J gene lost 0 bases, with 10 bases spanning the gap. The full variable domain, in which reference TRBV7-2 and TRBJ2-7 provide the parts outside the CDR3, is GAGVSQSPSNKVTEKGKDVELRCDPISGHTALYWYRQSLGQGLEFLIYFQGNSAPDKSGLPSDRFSAERTGGSVSTLTIQRTQQEDSAVYLCASSLGGGSSYEQYFGPGTRLTVT.

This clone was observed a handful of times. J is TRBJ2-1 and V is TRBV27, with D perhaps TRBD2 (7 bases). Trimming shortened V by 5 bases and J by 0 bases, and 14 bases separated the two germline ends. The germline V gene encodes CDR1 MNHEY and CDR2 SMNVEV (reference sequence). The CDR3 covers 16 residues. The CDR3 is CASSRGALSSYNEQFF. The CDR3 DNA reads TGTGCCAGCAGTCGGGGGGCTCTAAGCTCCTACAATGAGCAGTTCTTC.

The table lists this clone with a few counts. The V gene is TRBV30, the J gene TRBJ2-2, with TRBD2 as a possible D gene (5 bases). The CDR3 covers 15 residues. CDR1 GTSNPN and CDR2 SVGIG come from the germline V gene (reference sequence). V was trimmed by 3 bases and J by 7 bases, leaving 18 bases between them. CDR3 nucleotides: TGTGCCTGGAGCCAATTGGCCGCCGGGGACGGGGAGCTGTTTTTT. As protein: CAWSQLAAGDGELFF.

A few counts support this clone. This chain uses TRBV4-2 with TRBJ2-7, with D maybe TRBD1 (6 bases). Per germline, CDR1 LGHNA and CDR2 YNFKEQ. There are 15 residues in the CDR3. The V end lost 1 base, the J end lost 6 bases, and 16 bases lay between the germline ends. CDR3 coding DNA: TGTGCCAGCAGCCAAGTAAATAACAGGGACGGCGAGCAGTACTTC. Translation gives CASSQVNNRDGEQYF.

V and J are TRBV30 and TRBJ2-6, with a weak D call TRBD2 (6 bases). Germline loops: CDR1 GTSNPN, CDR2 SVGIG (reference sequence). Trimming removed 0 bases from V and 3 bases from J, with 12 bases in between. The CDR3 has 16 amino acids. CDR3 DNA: TGTGCCTGGAGTGTACTGGGGGGAGGTGGGGCCAACGTCCTGACTTTC. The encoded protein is CAWSVLGGGGANVLTF.

The CDR3 reads CSVIVRTGATDTQYF. The CDR3 nucleotides are TGCAGCGTTATCGTGAGGACAGGGGCCACAGATACGCAGTATTTT. The V and J genes are TRBV29-1 and TRBJ2-3, with TRBD1 matching over 9 bases. The length of the CDR3 is 15 residues. Germline CDR1 is SQVTM and CDR2 is ANQGSEA. Germline trimming cut 5 bases from V and 2 bases from J; bases unmatched to any gene: 8.

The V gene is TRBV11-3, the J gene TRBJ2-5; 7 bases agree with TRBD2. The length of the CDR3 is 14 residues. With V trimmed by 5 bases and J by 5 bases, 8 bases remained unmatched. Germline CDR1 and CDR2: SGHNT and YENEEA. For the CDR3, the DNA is TGTGCCAGCAGCGGGAGGGCCAATATGGAGACCCAGTACTTC. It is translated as CASSGRANMETQYF.

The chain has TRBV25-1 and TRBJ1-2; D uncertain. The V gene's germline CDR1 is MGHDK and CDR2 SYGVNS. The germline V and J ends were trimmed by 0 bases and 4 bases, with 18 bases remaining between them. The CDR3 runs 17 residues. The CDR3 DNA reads TGTGCCAGCAGTGAATATGGGTCGTATGAGGGTACCTATGGCTACACCTTC. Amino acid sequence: CASSEYGSYEGTYGYTF.

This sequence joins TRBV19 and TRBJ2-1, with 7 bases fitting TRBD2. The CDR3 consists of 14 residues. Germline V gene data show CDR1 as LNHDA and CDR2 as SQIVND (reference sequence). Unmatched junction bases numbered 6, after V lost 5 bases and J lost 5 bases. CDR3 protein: CASSAASGDNEQFF. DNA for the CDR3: TGTGCCAGTAGTGCGGCTAGCGGAGACAATGAGCAGTTCTTC.